The clone carrying this T cell receptor (beta chain) has just a few counts. TCR beta VDJ and CDR3 profiles were obtained from a genomic DNA template. MiXCR, applied by TCRdb to the reads, yields one record per CDR3 protein. The repertoire holds more than 250,000 distinct CDR3 sequences, around 60% seen once, with roughly 8% in the top ten. The sample belongs to a study of CD8+CD57+ T cells in acquired aplastic anemia. Study at large: Sorted CD4+ and CD8+ cells yielded 2.5 to 3.5 ug of DNA on average.

The CDR3 consists of 14 residues. With 3 bases removed from V and 1 base from J, the gap between germline ends came to 6 bases. Germline-derived CDR1 and CDR2 are SEHNR and FQNEAQ (reference sequence). The receptor comes from a human donor with severe aplastic anemia or a healthy control (not recorded which). The sequencing input was sorted CD4+, CD8+, or CD8+CD57+ T cells (not recorded which) from PBMCs. The rearrangement uses TRBV7-9 and TRBJ2-2; D gene unclear. Here the CDR3 reads CASSFSLNTGELFF. The CDR3 DNA sequence: TGTGCCAGCAGCTTCAGTCTGAACACCGGGGAGCTGTTTTTT.